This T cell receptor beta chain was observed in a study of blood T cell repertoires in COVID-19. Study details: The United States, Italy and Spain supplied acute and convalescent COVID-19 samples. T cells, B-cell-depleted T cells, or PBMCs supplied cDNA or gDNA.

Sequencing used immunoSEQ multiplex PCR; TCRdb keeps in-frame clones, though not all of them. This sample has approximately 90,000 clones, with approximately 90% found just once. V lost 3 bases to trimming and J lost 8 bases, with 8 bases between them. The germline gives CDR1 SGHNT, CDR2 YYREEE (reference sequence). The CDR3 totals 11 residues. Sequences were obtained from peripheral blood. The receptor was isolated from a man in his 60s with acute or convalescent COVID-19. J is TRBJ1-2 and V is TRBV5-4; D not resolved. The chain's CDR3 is CASSSLWGYTF. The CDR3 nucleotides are TGTGCCAGCAGCTCCCTATGGGGCTACACCTTC.